Each of the 23 T cell receptor beta chains below was sequenced from the same sample in a study of T cell responses to AZD1222 COVID-19 vaccine (dated by TCRdb to 2020 to 2022). Library creation used the immunoSEQ multiplex PCR assay. This immuneACCESS table, as held by TCRdb, lists in-frame sequences with V and J called but not all clones. Of the missing ones, under half trace to an unresolved V gene in checked studies; the others have no known cause. The sample table holds about 120,000 clones, of which 90% to 95% were seen once. The top ten clones comprise 4% to 6% of the sample. This specimen's time point label, per the study, means: about 28 days (+/-7) after the second vaccine dose. The specimen comprised peripheral blood, sampled 28 days after the second AZD1222 dose. These receptor sequences come from an adult who received the AZD1222 COVID-19 vaccine.

The CDR3 is CASSGTRLAEPNTGELFF. The CDR3 DNA is TGTGCCAGCAGTGGTACTCGTCTAGCGGAGCCGAACACCGGGGAGCTGTTTTTT. V is TRBV2 and J is TRBJ2-2; 7 bases match TRBD2. The germline V gene encodes CDR1 SNHLY and CDR2 FYNNEI. The junction had 11 bases not matched to a gene; V was cut back by 4 bases and J by 0 bases. CDR3 size: 18 residues.

V is TRBV2 and J is TRBJ2-7; D remains unclear. CDR1 is SNHLY, CDR2 FYNNEI, per germline. The CDR3 has 11 residues. Trimming cost V 4 bases and J 3 bases, with 4 bases left between them. As DNA, the CDR3 is TGTGCCAGCAGTGGCAGCTACGAGCAGTACTTC. Translation: CASSGSYEQYF. Full variable domain (outside the CDR3, taken from reference TRBV2 and TRBJ2-7): EPEVTQTPSHQVTQMGQEVILRCVPISNHLYFYWYRQILGQKVEFLVSFYNNEISEKSEIFDDQFSVERPDGSNFTLKIRSTKLEDSAMYFCASSGSYEQYFGPGTRLTVT.

The chain links TRBV7-2 to TRBJ2-7; the match to TRBD1 covers 9 bases. The CDR3 is 14 residues long. J was trimmed by 5 bases and V by 5 bases; bases with no gene match: 7. CDR1 is SGHTA and CDR2 is FQGNSA in the germline V gene. The DNA for the CDR3 is TGTGCCAGCAGCCACCGGGACAGGGACCACGAGCAGTACTTC. Encoded protein: CASSHRDRDHEQYF.

V and J are TRBV7-9 and TRBJ1-2; weak D call: TRBD1 (5 bases). The CDR3 has 14 amino acids. V lost 5 bases, J lost 4 bases, and 14 bases lay in between. Germline V CDR1 and CDR2: SEHNR, FQNEAQ (reference sequence). This CDR3 is CASSPYEGIYGYTF. For the CDR3, the DNA is TGTGCCAGCAGCCCTTACGAGGGGATCTATGGCTACACCTTC.

The rearrangement links TRBV19 to TRBJ1-3; no firm D call. Per the germline V gene, CDR1 is LNHDA and CDR2 is SQIVND (reference sequence). Trimming removed 4 bases from V and 2 bases from J, with 9 bases in between. The CDR3 is 14 amino acids. The CDR3 reads CASSTGVTGNTIYF. DNA of the CDR3: TGTGCCAGTAGTACCGGGGTAACTGGAAACACCATATATTTT.

V usage is TRBV5-6 and J usage is TRBJ1-2, with 7 bases matching TRBD1. Trimming took 1 base from V and 8 from J; bases not matched to a gene: 8. CDR3 length: 14 residues. Looked up from germline, CDR1 is SGHDT and CDR2 is YYEEEE. This CDR3 is CASSLKGAIYGYTF. The CDR3 coding sequence is TGTGCCAGCAGCTTGAAGGGGGCGATCTACGGCTACACCTTC.

As DNA, the CDR3 is TGTGCCAGCAGCTTGCTGGACATTTTCCAAGAGACCCAGTACTTC. Its protein is CASSLLDIFQETQYF. The V call is TRBV5-6, the J call TRBJ2-5; a possible D gene is TRBD1 (5 bases). CDR1 is SGHDT, CDR2 YYEEEE, per germline. The CDR3 has 15 residues. Trimming pared 1 base from V and 1 base from J, leaving 11 bases between. The full variable domain, its missing parts supplied by reference TRBV5-6 and TRBJ2-5, is DAGVTQSPTHLIKTRGQQVTLRCSPKSGHDTVSWYQQALGQGPQFIFQYYEEEERQRGNFPDRFSGHQFPNYSSELNVNALLLGDSALYLCASSLLDIFQETQYFGPGTRLLVL.

V is TRBV6-2 or TRBV6-3 and J is TRBJ1-2; possible D gene TRBD1, 5 bases. V gave up 5 bases and J gave up 4 bases, with 11 bases separating them. Germline assignment: CDR1 MNHEY and CDR2 SVGEGT. This CDR3 region has 13 residues. The DNA of the CDR3 is TGTGCCAGCAGTGGACAATCCTTCTATGGCTACACCTTC. Translated, it gives CASSGQSFYGYTF.

The chain carries TRBV10-3 and TRBJ2-3, with 9 bases matching TRBD1. Trimming took 9 bases from V and 0 from J; bases not matched to a gene: 4. This CDR3 has 14 residues. Germline CDR1 ENHRY, CDR2 SYGVKD. Here the CDR3 reads CAIQGAFSTDTQYF. CDR3 nucleotide sequence: TGTGCCATACAGGGGGCGTTCAGCACAGATACGCAGTATTTT.

This chain uses TRBV12-5 with TRBJ2-3, with 7 bases matching TRBD2. Germline CDR1 reads LGHNT; CDR2 reads FRNRAP. Trimming cost V 0 bases and J 6 bases; bases outside gene matches: 9. CDR3 length equals 16 residues. The CDR3 bases are TGTGCTAGTGGTTTGGTAATCGCGGGAGTGTCTGATACGCAGTATTTT. As protein: CASGLVIAGVSDTQYF.

The V and J genes are TRBV6-5 and TRBJ1-5; D remains unclear. V lost 8 bases, J lost 7 bases, and 15 bases lay in between. Germline V lookup: CDR1 MNHEY, CDR2 SVGAGI. This CDR3 comprises 13 residues. CDR3 sequence: CASRRGEDQPQHF. In nucleotides, the CDR3 is TGTGCCAGCCGACGGGGTGAGGACCAGCCCCAGCATTTT.

The chain links TRBV11-2 to TRBJ2-1; 11 bases map to TRBD2. Germline V gene lookup returns CDR1 SGHAT and CDR2 FQNNGV. CDR3 size: 15 residues. V was pared by 5 bases and J by 6 bases, with 6 bases of the junction left unmatched. The CDR3 loop reads CASSDQLAGVNEQFF. The CDR3 DNA reads as TGTGCCAGCAGCGACCAACTAGCGGGAGTCAATGAGCAGTTCTTC.

J is TRBJ1-1 and V is TRBV7-9; D call uncertain. The V gene's germline CDR1 is SEHNR and CDR2 FQNEAQ (reference sequence). Trimming left V 2 bases short and J 4 bases short, with 8 bases between. The CDR3 runs 13 residues. The CDR3 loop reads CASSLPQITEAFF. CDR3 nucleotides: TGTGCCAGCAGCTTACCGCAGATCACTGAAGCTTTCTTT.

This clone was seen just once. CDR3 in amino acids: CASSQASGQFF. The CDR3 nucleotides are TGCGCCAGCAGCCAGGCGTCCGGGCAGTTCTTC. The chain joins TRBV4-1 to TRBJ2-1; D is uncertain. The V gene's germline CDR1 is MGHRA and CDR2 YSYEKL. The length of the CDR3 is 11 residues. Trimming took off 3 bases at V and 12 bases at J, with 9 bases between the two ends.

This chain uses TRBV18 with TRBJ1-1; no clear D gene. Germline CDR1 is KGHSH and CDR2 is LQKENI. CDR3 length: 14 amino acids. V gave up 6 bases and J gave up 1 base, with 12 bases separating them. CDR3 sequence reads: CASSESWGNTEAFF. DNA of the CDR3: TGTGCCAGCTCCGAGTCGTGGGGGAACACTGAAGCTTTCTTT.

The rearrangement links TRBV18 to TRBJ2-5, with D maybe TRBD1 (5 bases). In germline, CDR1 is KGHSH, CDR2 LQKENI. The CDR3 is made up of 13 amino acids. Trimming took 3 bases from V and 4 from J, leaving 9 bases between them. The CDR3 region is CASSPARVETQYF. For the CDR3, the DNA is TGTGCCAGCTCACCCGCCAGGGTAGAGACCCAGTACTTC.

The chain joins TRBV7-2 to TRBJ1-2, with TRBD1 identical over 7 bases. Germline V gene data show CDR1 as SGHTA and CDR2 as FQGNSA. J lost 8 bases, V lost 3 bases, and 6 bases had no gene match. This CDR3 is built from 13 residues. CDR3 coding DNA: TGTGCCAGCAGCTTTGGCAGGGGGTCGGGCTACACCTTC. This gives the protein CASSFGRGSGYTF.

The table lists this clone with a count of one. CDR3 bases: TGTGCCATCAGTGAGTCGAGGGATAGTGGTGGCTACACCTTC. It specifies CAISESRDSGGYTF. V usage is TRBV10-3 and J usage is TRBJ1-2; no definite D call. The CDR3 is 14 amino acids. The germline gives CDR1 ENHRY, CDR2 SYGVKD. Trimming pared 0 bases from V and 7 bases from J, leaving 12 bases between.

This sequence joins TRBV5-1 and TRBJ1-1; 8 bases are shared with TRBD1. CDR3 size: 16 residues. Germline values: CDR1 SGHRS, CDR2 YFSETQ. The V gene end was trimmed by 3 bases and the J gene end by 4 bases; junction bases not matched to a gene: 11. In DNA form, the CDR3 reads TGCGCCAGCAGCTCATACCTTGGACAGGGTAGCACTGAAGCTTTCTTT. Translating gives CASSSYLGQGSTEAFF.

CDR3 sequence (DNA): TGTGCCAGCAGTTTCGACCCGTCCTACGAGCAGTACTTC. As protein: CASSFDPSYEQYF. V and J are TRBV12-3 or TRBV12-4 and TRBJ2-7; D ambiguous. The CDR3 is 13 amino acids. Deletions cut 3 bases from V and 1 base from J, with 7 bases between.

The V call is TRBV20-1, the J call TRBJ2-3; either TRBD1 or TRBD2 may fit D (5 bases each). This CDR3 comprises 12 residues. V lost 3 bases, J lost 12 bases, and 16 bases lay in between. Germline V gene lookup returns CDR1 DFQATT and CDR2 SNEGSKA (reference sequence). CDR3 DNA sequence: TGCAGTGCTAGTACAAAATCCGGGACCCAGTATTTT. It codes for CSASTKSGTQYF.

The chain is built from TRBV18 and TRBJ1-5; no firm D call. Between the trimmed V and J ends, which lost 3 bases and 11 bases, there was a span of 14 bases. Germline loops: CDR1 KGHSH, CDR2 LQKENI. The CDR3 sequence is 13 residues long. CDR3 protein: CASSPRDRGAQHF. The CDR3 DNA reads as TGTGCCAGCTCACCGCGTGACCGCGGAGCCCAGCATTTT.

The chain employs TRBV27 and TRBJ1-5, with 7 bases aligning to TRBD1. CDR1 is MNHEY, CDR2 SMNVEV, per germline (reference sequence). V shed 2 bases and J 5 bases; nucleotides not matched to a gene: 9. The CDR3 extends over 16 amino acids. This CDR3 reads CASSLNPGGSDQPQHF. DNA for the CDR3: TGTGCCAGCAGTTTAAACCCAGGGGGATCGGATCAGCCCCAGCATTTT.